This T cell receptor (beta chain) was obtained from a study of blood T cell repertoires in COVID-19. Authors' analysis steps: By means of reference gene primer amplification, nucleated cell counts were estimated. Here immunoSEQ multiplex PCR was the method, and the copy in TCRdb shows in-frame clones only, minus some. The DNA gave D and trimming, while V, J and clone size come from that table. The profile covers about 140,000 clones, with 84% appearing a single time and about 8.1% taken by the ten largest. Sequencing input: peripheral blood. This clonotype originated in a young man with COVID-19, enrolled during active disease.

CDR3 DNA sequence: TGTGCCAGCTCACTCGGACAGGATACCTACAATGAGCAGTTCTTC. It translates to CASSLGQDTYNEQFF. This chain connects TRBV18 to TRBJ2-1; TRBD1 matches 7 bases. Per the germline V gene, CDR1 is KGHSH and CDR2 is LQKENI. V lost 4 bases and J lost 2; bases outside the gene matches: 5. CDR3 length: 15 residues.